What follows are 9 T cell receptor beta chains derived from one specimen sequenced in a study of identical twins. Using its own MiXCR run on the 5' RACE reads, TCRdb lists one record per CDR3 protein. In the table there are 1.5 million or so distinct CDR3 sequences, around 29% of which are singletons. The sample comprised cord blood. The receptors come from a newborn girl in good health.

The sample holds many counts of this clonotype. A read error may produce the germline difference seen at one junction end. The rearrangement joins TRBV7-9 to TRBJ1-4; D possibly corresponds to TRBD1 (5 bases). Germline loops: CDR1 SEHNR, CDR2 FQNEAQ (reference sequence). The CDR3 runs 14 residues. The CDR3 here is CASSLTATNEKLFF. The CDR3 nucleotides are TGCGCCAGCAGCTTGACAGCAACTAATGAAAAACTGTTTTTT.

J is TRBJ1-2 and V is TRBV5-5; 10 nucleotides match TRBD1. Germline V CDR1 and CDR2: SGHKS, YYEKEE (reference sequence). The CDR3 runs 14 residues. V was pared by 5 bases and J by 7 bases, with 8 bases of the junction left unmatched. CDR3 sequence reads: CASRPTGGAGGYTF. The CDR3 DNA reads as TGTGCCAGCAGACCGACAGGGGGCGCAGGTGGCTACACCTTC. The whole variable domain, remainder taken from reference TRBV5-5 and TRBJ1-2, is DAGVTQSPTHLIKTRGQQVTLRCSPISGHKSVSWYQQVLGQGPQFIFQYYEKEERGRGNFPDRFSARQFPNYSSELNVNALLLGDSALYLCASRPTGGAGGYTFGSGTRLTVV.

On this clonotype itself: A single base separates this from a much larger clone, so it may be a read error. The chain's CDR3 is CSARVGTGGNEQYF. CDR3 sequence (DNA): TGCAGTGCTAGAGTCGGGACAGGGGGCAACGAGCAGTACTTC. The chain is built from TRBV20-1 and TRBJ2-4; 12 bases match TRBD1. The J call may be in error: the DNA end matches TRBJ2-7 better. Germline CDR1 reads DFQATT; CDR2 reads SNEGSKA (reference sequence). There are 14 residues in the CDR3.

This chain joins TRBV12-3 or TRBV12-4 and TRBJ2-5, with 7 bases identical to TRBD2. J lost 3 bases, V lost 6 bases, and 10 bases had no gene match. This CDR3 has 15 residues. CDR3 nucleotide sequence: TGTGCCAGCAGCCGACCAGCGGGGCAAAAAGAGACCCAGTACTTC. Protein sequence: CASSRPAGQKETQYF.

This clonotype was seen more than once but under ten times. J is TRBJ2-1 and V is TRBV12-3 or TRBV12-4, with D possibly being TRBD2 (6 bases). The V end lost 6 bases, the J end lost 2 bases, and 14 bases lay between the germline ends. The CDR3 contains 15 residues. Here the CDR3 reads CASSPLGGAYNEQFF. The CDR3 DNA reads TGTGCCAGCAGCCCCCTAGGAGGGGCCTACAATGAGCAGTTCTTC.

This clonotype appeared a few times. The chain joins TRBV12-3 or TRBV12-4 to TRBJ1-4; D is unclear. The CDR3 length is 14 residues. The V end lost 3 bases, the J end lost 0 bases, and 5 bases lay between the germline ends. CDR3 coding DNA: TGTGCCAGCAGTTTCGACACAACTAATGAAAAACTGTTTTTT. Its protein is CASSFDTTNEKLFF.

This chain connects TRBV4-1 to TRBJ2-2; 11 nucleotides align to TRBD2. The CDR3 contains 17 residues. CDR1 MGHRA and CDR2 YSYEKL come from the germline V gene. J was trimmed by 5 bases and V by 4 bases; bases with no gene match: 9. CDR3 bases: TGCGCCAGCAGCCCCTACCCACTAGCGGGAGTTACCGGGGAGCTGTTTTTT. Protein sequence: CASSPYPLAGVTGELFF.

V usage is TRBV28 and J usage is TRBJ1-2; the D gene is possibly TRBD1 (5 bases). The CDR3 length is 12 residues. The germline V gene has CDR1 MDHEN and CDR2 SYDVKM. Trimming cost V 4 bases and J 4 bases, with 7 bases left between them. CDR3 in DNA: TGTGCCAGCAGTTACAGGTCCTATGGCTACACCTTC. The encoded protein is CASSYRSYGYTF.

The chain has TRBV6-2 or TRBV6-3 and TRBJ2-7, with a tentative D call TRBD2 (5 bases). Judging by the DNA end, TRBJ2-5 fits better; the J call may be wrong. The CDR3 covers 13 residues. CDR1 and CDR2 from the germline V gene are MNHEY and SVGEGT. The CDR3 DNA reads as TGTGCCAGCATCGGCCGGAGGCTGGAGACCCAGTACTTC. This codes for CASIGRRLETQYF.